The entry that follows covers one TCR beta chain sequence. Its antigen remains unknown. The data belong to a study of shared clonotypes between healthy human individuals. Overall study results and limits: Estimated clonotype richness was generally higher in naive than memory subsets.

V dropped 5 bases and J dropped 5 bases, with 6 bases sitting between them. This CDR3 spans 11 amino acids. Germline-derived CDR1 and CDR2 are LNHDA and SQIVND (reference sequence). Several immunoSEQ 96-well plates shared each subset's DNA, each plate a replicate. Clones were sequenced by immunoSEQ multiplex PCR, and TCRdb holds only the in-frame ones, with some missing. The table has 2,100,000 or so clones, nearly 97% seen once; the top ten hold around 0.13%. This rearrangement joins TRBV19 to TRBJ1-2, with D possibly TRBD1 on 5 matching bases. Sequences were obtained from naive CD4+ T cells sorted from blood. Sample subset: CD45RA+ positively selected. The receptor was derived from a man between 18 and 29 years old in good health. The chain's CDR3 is CASSWGYGYTF. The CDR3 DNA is TGTGCCAGTAGTTGGGGGTATGGCTACACCTTC.